Shown below are 8 T cell receptor beta chains from a single sample sequenced in a study of CD8+ T cells in alopecia areata. cDNA reverse transcribed from extracted RNA served as the sequencing template. Profiled with immunoSEQ multiplex PCR; TCRdb holds only in-frame clones, not every one. This sample has over 100,000 clones, each found more than once. The sample was lesional skin. These receptors were taken from a C3H/HeJ mouse with alopecia areata. MHC haplotype here: H2-k.

This clone was found a few times. Genes and germline are mouse. The DNA read from the CDR3 is TGCACCTGCAGTGGATCAGGGGGCGTAGAC. This encodes CTCSGSGGVD. The entire CDR3 reads CTCSGSGGVDTQYF. This rearrangement joins TRBV1 to TRBJ2-5; TRBD1 agrees at 8 bases. The CDR3 is cut off 4 residues early in the read; its end comes from the germline J gene. Germline assignment: CDR1 NSQYPW and CDR2 LRSPGD (reference sequence). The CDR3 is 14 residues long.

This clone was recorded a few times. The listed genes are named as in mouse. The read finishes 4 residues shy of the CDR3 end, and the germline J gene is used to complete it. The sample contains more than one DNA sequence encoding this CDR3. The chain combines TRBV13-3 with TRBJ1-2; the match to TRBD1 covers 7 bases. This CDR3 spans 13 amino acids. V lost 4 bases and J lost 4; bases outside the gene matches: 4. The germline V gene has CDR1 NNHDY and CDR2 SYVADS. The sequenced CDR3 bases are TGTGCCAGCAGTAGACAGGGAGGCTCC. This translates into CASSRQGGS. The whole CDR3 region reads CASSRQGGSDYTF.

This clone was counted only a few times. The gene names given are mouse names. The sequenced fragment ends 4 residues before the CDR3 boundary, so the rest is inferred from the germline J gene. This chain joins TRBV13-3 and TRBJ2-4; 10 bases match TRBD1. The V gene end was trimmed by 2 bases and the J gene end by 0 bases; junction bases not matched to a gene: 3. Germline CDR1 NNHDY, CDR2 SYVADS. The CDR3 consists of 16 residues. The sequenced part of the CDR3 DNA is TGTGCCAGCAGTGAATGGGACAGGGGAAGTCAAAAC. This codes for CASSEWDRGSQN. The CDR3 in full is CASSEWDRGSQNTLYF. Supplemented by reference TRBV13-3 and TRBJ2-4, the full variable domain reads EAAVTQSPRSKVAVTGGKVTLSCHQTNNHDYMYWYRQDTGHGLRLIHYSYVADSTEKGDIPDGYKASRPSQENFSLILELASLSQTAVYFCASSEWDRGSQNTLYFGAGTRLSVL.

This clone was counted at least ten times. These gene names are mouse names. The CDR3 is cut off 4 residues early in the read; its end comes from the germline J gene. J is TRBJ2-1 and V is TRBV13-3; 13 nucleotides line up with TRBD2. Germline trimming cut 5 bases from V and 0 bases from J; bases unmatched to any gene: 2. The germline gives CDR1 NNHDY, CDR2 SYVADS. CDR3 size: 16 residues. CDR3: CASSGDWGGNYAEQFF. The DNA read from the CDR3 is TGTGCCAGCAGCGGGGACTGGGGGGGTAACTATGCT.

In the case of this clone: Germline and genes here are mouse. Read coverage stops 4 residues before the CDR3 terminus; the germline J gene supplies the remainder. The chain employs TRBV13-1 and TRBJ2-5; TRBD1 is a possible D gene (6 bases). Germline CDR1 reads NSHNY; CDR2 reads SYGAGN. This CDR3 has 15 residues. Trimming removed 0 bases from V and 1 base from J, with 9 bases in between. Here the CDR3 reads CASSDAQGDQDTQYF. The part of the CDR3 DNA that was read is TGTGCCAGCAGTGATGCACAGGGCGACCAAGAC.

This clone was seen more than once but under ten times. Each gene name is a mouse one. The missing CDR3 end, 4 residues past where the read stops, is filled in from the germline J gene. The chain combines TRBV13-1 with TRBJ2-7, with a weak D call TRBD2 (6 bases). Germline V gene data show CDR1 as NSHNY and CDR2 as SYGAGN. The CDR3 is made up of 13 amino acids. The sequenced CDR3 bases are TGTGCCAGCAGTGATGATGGGGGAGAT. This sequence encodes CASSDDGGD. In full, the CDR3 is CASSDDGGDEQYF.

This clone was seen a few times. Germline and genes here are mouse. The CDR3 end lies 4 residues beyond the end of the read and is filled in from the germline J gene. The chain has TRBV19 and TRBJ2-1; 9 bases are shared with TRBD1. In germline, CDR1 is FNHDT, CDR2 SITEND (reference sequence). V shed 4 bases, J shed 4 bases, and the junction held 6 bases outside the gene matches. The CDR3 length is 15 residues. The CDR3 loop is CASSVGTGKYAEQFF. Partial CDR3 DNA: TGTGCCAGCAGTGTCGGGACAGGGAAATATGCT.

As concerns this clone: The genes are named according to mouse. The read ends 4 residues early relative to the CDR3; the germline J gene fills the gap. V and J are TRBV13-3 and TRBJ2-3; 10 bases map to TRBD1. After removal of 5 bases from V and 1 base from J, the junction contained 7 bases not matched to a gene. This CDR3 has 16 residues. The germline CDR1 and CDR2 sequences are NNHDY and SYVADS. This chain's CDR3 is CASSPGTGVGAETLYF. The CDR3 DNA, read in part, is TGTGCCAGCAGCCCCGGGACAGGGGTCGGTGCAGAA.